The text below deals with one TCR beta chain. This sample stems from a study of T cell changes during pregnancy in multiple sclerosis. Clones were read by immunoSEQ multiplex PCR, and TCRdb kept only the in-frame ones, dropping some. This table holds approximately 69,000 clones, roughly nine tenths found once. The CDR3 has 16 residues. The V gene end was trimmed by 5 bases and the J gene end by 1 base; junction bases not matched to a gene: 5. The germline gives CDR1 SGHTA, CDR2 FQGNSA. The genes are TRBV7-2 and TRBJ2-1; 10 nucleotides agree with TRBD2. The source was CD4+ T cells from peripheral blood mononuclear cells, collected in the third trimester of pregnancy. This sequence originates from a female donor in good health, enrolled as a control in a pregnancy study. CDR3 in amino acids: CASSERGGRSYNEQFF. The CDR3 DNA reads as TGTGCCAGCAGCGAGCGGGGGGGCCGGTCCTACAATGAGCAGTTCTTC.